This T cell receptor beta chain was retrieved from a study of T-cell reconstitution after alpha-beta-depleted transplantation in children. Study-wide findings and caveats: T cells produced anew were the main source of T-cell counts and diversity one year after transplant. Where alpha-beta T cells came from about two months after transplant was reportedly several hundred expanded graft clones. TCRbeta diversity was high at day 60 in some patients (a result of surviving recipient T cells and thymic progenitors).

Many counts were recorded for this clonotype. Its antigen is currently unknown. Unique molecular identifiers were used to barcode this TCRbeta library. TCRdb fed the PCR reads into MiXCR, producing one record per CDR3 protein. The table has 200,000 to 250,000 distinct CDR3 sequences, under 9.5% seen once. Material: PBMCs, mostly from graft donor cells, obtained 180 days after TCRalphabeta/CD19-depleted stem cell transplant. The TCR originated in a male patient younger than 18 who had a stem cell transplant for acute lymphoblastic leukemia, so the T cells may come from the graft donor.

CDR3 DNA: TGTGCCAGCAGGGGAAGCGGGAATACCGGGGAGCTGTTTTTT. Its translation: CASRGSGNTGELFF. This rearrangement joins TRBV6-1 to TRBJ2-2, with TRBD2 matching 7 bases. The germline gives CDR1 MNHNS, CDR2 SASEGT. The CDR3 covers 14 residues. Unmatched junction bases numbered 6, after V lost 6 bases and J lost 5 bases.